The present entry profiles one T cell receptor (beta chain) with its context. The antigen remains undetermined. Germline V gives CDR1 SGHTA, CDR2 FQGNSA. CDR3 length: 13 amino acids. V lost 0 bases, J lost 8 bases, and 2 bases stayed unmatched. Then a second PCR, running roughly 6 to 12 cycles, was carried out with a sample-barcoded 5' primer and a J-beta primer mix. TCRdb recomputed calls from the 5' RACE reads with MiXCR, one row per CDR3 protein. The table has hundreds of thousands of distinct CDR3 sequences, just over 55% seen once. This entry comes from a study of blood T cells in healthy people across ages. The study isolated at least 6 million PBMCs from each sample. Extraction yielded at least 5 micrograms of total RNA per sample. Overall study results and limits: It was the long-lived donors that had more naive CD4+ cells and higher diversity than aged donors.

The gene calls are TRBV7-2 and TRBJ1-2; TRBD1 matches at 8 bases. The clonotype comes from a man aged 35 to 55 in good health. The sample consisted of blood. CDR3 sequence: CASSLARDRGYTF. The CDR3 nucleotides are TGTGCCAGCAGCTTAGCCCGGGACAGGGGCTACACCTTC.